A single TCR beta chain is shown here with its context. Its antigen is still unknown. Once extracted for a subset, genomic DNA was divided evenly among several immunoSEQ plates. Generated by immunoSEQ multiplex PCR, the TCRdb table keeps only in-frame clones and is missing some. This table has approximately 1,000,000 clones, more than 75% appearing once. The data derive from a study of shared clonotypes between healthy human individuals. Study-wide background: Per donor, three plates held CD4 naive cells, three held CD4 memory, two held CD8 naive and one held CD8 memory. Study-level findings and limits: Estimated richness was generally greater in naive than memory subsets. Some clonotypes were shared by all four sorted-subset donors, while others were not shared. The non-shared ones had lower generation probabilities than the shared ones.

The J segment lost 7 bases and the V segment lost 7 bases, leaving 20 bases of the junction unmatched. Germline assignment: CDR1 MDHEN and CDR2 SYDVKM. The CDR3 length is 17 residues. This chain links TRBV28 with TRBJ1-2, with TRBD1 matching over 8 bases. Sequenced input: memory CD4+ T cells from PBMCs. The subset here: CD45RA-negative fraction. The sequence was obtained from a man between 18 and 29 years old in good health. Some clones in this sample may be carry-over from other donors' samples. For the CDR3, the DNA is TGTGCCAGCAACCTCCTTCGGGGGGCAGGGGGCGCTTTTGGCTACACCTTC. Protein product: CASNLLRGAGGAFGYTF.